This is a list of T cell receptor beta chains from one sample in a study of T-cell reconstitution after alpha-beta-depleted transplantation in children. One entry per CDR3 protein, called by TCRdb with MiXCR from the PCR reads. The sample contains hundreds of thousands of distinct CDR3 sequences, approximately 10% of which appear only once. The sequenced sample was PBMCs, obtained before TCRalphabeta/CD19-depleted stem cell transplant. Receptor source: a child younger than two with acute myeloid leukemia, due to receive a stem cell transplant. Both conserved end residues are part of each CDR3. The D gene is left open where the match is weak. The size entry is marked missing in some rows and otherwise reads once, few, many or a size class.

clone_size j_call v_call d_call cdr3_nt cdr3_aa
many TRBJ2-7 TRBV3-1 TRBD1 TGTGCCAGCAGCCCTCTGGGGACAGGGATTGTTAAGCAGTACTTC CASSPLGTGIVKQYF
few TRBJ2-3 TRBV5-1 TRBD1 TGCGCCAGCAGCTTGCTATTGCGGGACAGGGGCACAGATACGCAGTATTTT CASSLLLRDRGTDTQYF
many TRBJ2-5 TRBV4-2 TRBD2 TGTGCCAGCAGCCAAGATCTGAACCCCGGGACTAGGAGATCAGAGACCCAGTACTTC CASSQDLNPGTRRSETQYF
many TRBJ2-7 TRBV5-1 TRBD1 TGCGCCAGCAGCTTTGGGACAGGCGGGGCCTACGAGCAGTACTTC CASSFGTGGAYEQYF
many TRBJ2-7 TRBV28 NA TGTGCCAGCAGGCGCAATAGCGAGCAGTACTTC CASRRNSEQYF
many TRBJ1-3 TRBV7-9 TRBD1 TGTGCCAGTGGACAGGCTGGAAACACCATATATTTT CASGQAGNTIYF
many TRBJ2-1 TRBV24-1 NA TGTGCCACCAGTGAGGGCGGACGGCGGGAGCAGTTCTTC CATSEGGRREQFF
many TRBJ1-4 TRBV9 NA TGTGCCAGCAGCGTAAGAAGCGAAGCGGGAAAACTGTTTTTT CASSVRSEAGKLFF
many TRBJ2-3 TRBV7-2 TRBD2 TGTGCCAGCAGCGTACGGCGGGAGGGCCTTGGGGATACGCAGTATTTT CASSVRREGLGDTQYF
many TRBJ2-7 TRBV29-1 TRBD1 TGCAGCGTACGACAGGGGGCATACGAGCAGTACTTC CSVRQGAYEQYF
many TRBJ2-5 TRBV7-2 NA TGTGCCAGCAGCTTAGACCCTAGTTGGGAGACCCAGTACTTC CASSLDPSWETQYF
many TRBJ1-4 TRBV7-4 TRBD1 TGTGCCAGCAGCTTACTACGACAGGGGGTTGAAAAACTGTTTTTT CASSLLRQGVEKLFF
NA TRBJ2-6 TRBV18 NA TGTGCCAGCTCTCAGAACTCTGGGGCCAACGTCCTGACTTTC CASSQNSGANVLTF